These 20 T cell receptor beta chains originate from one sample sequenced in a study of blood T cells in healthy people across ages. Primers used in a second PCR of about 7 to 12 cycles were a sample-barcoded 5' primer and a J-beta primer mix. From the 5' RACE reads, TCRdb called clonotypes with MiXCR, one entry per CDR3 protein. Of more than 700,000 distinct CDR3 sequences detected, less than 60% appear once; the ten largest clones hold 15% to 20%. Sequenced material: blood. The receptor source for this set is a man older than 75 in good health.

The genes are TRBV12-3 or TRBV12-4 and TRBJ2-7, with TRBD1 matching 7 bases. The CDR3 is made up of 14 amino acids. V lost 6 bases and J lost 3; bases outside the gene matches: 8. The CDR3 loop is CASRPGTVNYEQYF. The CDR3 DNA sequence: TGTGCCAGCAGGCCGGGGACAGTTAACTACGAGCAGTACTTC.

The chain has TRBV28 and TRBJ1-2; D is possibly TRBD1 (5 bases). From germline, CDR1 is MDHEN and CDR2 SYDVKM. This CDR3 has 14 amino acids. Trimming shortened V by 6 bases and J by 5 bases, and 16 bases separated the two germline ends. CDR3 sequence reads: CASRTWGGEYGYTF. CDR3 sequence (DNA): TGTGCCAGCAGAACATGGGGGGGGGAATATGGCTACACCTTC.

CDR3 bases: TGTGCCAGCAGCTCCCACCACACTGTTAGCGAGCAGTACTTC. It translates to CASSSHHTVSEQYF. V is TRBV7-3 and J is TRBJ2-7; D gene ambiguous. The CDR3 runs to 14 residues. V lost 4 bases and J lost 6, with 16 bases in between. Germline CDR1 SGHTA, CDR2 FQGTGA.

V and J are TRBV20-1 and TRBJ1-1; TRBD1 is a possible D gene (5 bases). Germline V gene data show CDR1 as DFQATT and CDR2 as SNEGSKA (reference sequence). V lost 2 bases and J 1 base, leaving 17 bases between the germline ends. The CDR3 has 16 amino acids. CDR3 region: CSARWVTAQANTEAFF. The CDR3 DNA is TGCAGTGCTAGATGGGTTACGGCACAGGCGAACACTGAAGCTTTCTTT.

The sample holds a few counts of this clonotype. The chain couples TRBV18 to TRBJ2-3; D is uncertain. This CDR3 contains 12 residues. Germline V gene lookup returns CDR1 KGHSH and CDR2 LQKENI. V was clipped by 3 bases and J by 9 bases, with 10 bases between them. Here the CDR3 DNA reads TGTGCCAGCTCACCTGTCCCGTCGACGCAGTATTTT. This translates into CASSPVPSTQYF.

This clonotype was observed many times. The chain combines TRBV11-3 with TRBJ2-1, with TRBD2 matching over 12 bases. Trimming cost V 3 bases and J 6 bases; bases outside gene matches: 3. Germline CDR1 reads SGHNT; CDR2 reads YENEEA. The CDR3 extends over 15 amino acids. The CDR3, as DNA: TGTGCCAGCAGCTTCGGACTAGCGGGATCCAATGAGCAGTTCTTC. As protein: CASSFGLAGSNEQFF.

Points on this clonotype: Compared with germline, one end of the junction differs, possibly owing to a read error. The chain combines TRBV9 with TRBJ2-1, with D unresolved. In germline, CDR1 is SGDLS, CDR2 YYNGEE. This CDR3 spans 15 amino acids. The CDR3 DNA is TGTGCCAGCAGCGTAGCTCCGCAACTCAGCAATGAGCGGTTCTTC. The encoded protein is CASSVAPQLSNERFF.

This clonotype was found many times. This chain's CDR3 is CASSQGADRSTDTQYF. CDR3 in DNA: TGTGCCAGCAGCCAGGGGGCCGACAGGAGCACAGATACGCAGTATTTT. The V call is TRBV7-3, the J call TRBJ2-3; the match to TRBD1 covers 8 bases. The V gene's germline CDR1 is SGHTA and CDR2 FQGTGA. V was clipped by 5 bases and J by 0 bases; unmatched bases: 7. This CDR3 has 16 amino acids.

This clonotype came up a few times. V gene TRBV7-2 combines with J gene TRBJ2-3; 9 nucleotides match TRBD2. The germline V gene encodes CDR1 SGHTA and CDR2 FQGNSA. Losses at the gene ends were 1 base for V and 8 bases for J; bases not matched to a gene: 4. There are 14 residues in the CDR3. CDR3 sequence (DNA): TGTGCCAGCAGCTTAGTAGCGGGAGAATTTACGCAGTATTTT. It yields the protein CASSLVAGEFTQYF.

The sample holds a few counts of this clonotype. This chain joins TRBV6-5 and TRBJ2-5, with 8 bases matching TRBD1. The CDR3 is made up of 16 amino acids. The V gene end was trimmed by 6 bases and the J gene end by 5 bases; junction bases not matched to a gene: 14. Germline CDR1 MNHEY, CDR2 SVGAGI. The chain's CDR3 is CASSRRGDRLRETQYF. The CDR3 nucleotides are TGTGCCAGCAGCCGACGAGGGGACAGGCTGAGGGAGACCCAGTACTTC.

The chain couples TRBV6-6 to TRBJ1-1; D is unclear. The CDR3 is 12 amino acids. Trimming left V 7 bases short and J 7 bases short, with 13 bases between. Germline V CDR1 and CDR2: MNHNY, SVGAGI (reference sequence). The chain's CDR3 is CASTKGDIEAFF. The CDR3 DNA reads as TGTGCCAGCACTAAGGGAGATATTGAAGCTTTCTTT.

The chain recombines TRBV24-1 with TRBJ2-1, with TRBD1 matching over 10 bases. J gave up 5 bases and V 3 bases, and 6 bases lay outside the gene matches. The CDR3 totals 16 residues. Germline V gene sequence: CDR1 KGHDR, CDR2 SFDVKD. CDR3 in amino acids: CATSDPGDRGHNEQFF. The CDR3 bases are TGTGCCACCAGTGATCCCGGGGACAGGGGACACAATGAGCAGTTCTTC.

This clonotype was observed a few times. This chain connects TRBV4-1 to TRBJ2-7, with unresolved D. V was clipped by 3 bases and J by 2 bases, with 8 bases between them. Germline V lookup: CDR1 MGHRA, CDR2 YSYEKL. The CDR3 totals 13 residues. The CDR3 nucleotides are TGCGCCAGCAGCCACGCTGGTGCCTACGAGCAGTACTTC. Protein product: CASSHAGAYEQYF.

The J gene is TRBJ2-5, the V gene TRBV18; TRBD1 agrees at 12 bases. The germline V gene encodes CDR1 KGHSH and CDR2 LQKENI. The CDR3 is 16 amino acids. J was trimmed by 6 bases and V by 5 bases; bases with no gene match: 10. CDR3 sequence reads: CASSETGTGGFKTQYF. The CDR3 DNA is TGTGCCAGCTCAGAGACCGGGACAGGGGGCTTTAAGACCCAGTACTTC.

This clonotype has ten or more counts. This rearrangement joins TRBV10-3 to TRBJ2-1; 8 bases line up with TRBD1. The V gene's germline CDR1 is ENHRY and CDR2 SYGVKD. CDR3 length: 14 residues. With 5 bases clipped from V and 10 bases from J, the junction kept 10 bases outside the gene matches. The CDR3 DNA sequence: TGTGCCATCAGTAAGGACAGGGAATCATGGGAGCAGTTCTTC. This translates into CAISKDRESWEQFF.

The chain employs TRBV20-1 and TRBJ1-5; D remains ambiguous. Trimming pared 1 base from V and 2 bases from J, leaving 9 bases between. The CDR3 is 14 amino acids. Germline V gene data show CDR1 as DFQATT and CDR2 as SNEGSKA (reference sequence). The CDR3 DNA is TGCAGTGCTAGAGGCAGGAGTGGCAATCAGCCCCAGCATTTT. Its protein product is CSARGRSGNQPQHF.

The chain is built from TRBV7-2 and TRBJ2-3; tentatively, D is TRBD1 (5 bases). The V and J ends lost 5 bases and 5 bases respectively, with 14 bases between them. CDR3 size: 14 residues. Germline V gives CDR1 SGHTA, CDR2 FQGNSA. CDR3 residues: CASSMMGPEDTQYF. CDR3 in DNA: TGTGCCAGCAGCATGATGGGGCCCGAAGATACGCAGTATTTT.

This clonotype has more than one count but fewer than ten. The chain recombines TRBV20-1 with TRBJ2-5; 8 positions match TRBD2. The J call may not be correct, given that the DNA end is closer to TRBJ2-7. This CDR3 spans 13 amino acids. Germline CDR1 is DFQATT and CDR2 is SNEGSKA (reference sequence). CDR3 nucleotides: TGCAGTGCTAGAAGCGGGGGACCCTACGAGCAGTACTTC. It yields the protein CSARSGGPYEQYF.

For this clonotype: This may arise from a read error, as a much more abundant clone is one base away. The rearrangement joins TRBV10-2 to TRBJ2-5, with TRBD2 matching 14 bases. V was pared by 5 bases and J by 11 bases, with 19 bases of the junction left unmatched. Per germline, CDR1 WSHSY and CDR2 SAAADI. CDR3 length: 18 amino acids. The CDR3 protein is CASSNTGLAGVTYNEQYF. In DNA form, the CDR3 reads TGCGCCAGCAGTAACACGGGACTAGCGGGGGTAACCTACAATGAGCAGTACTTC.

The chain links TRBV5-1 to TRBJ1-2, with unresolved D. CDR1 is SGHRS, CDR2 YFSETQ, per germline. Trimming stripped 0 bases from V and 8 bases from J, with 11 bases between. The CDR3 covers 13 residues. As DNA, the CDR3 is TGCGCCAGCAGCTTGGCCAGCAGAGGAGGCTACACCTTC. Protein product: CASSLASRGGYTF.